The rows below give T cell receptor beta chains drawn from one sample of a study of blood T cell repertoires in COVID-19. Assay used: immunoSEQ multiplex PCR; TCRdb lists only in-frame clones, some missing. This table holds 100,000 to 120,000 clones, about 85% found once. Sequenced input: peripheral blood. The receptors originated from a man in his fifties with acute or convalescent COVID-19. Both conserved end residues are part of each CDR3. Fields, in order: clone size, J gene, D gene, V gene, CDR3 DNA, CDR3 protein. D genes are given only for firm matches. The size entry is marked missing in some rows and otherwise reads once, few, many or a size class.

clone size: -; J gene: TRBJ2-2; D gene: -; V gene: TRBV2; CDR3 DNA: TGTGCCATCCTAGTTAATTCGAACACCGGGGAGCTGTTTTTT; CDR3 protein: CAILVNSNTGELFF
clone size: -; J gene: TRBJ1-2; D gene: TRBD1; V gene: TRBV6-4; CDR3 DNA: TGTGCCAGCAGTGACTCGGTCGGACAGGGGGCGCATGGCTACACCTTC; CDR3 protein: CASSDSVGQGAHGYTF
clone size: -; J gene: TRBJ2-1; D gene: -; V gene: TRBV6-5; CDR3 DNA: TGTGCCAGCAGTTACTTTTCGGGAGAGATGGACAATGAGCAGTTCTTC; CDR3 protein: CASSYFSGEMDNEQFF
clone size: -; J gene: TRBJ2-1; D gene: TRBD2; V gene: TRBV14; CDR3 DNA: TGTGCCAGCAGCCAAGTAGCGGGAGGCTACAATGAGCAGTTCTTC; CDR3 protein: CASSQVAGGYNEQFF
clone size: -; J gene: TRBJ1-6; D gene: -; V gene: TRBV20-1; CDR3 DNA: TGCAGTGCTAGTGAAAAACAGATTTCTAATTCACCCCTCCACTTT; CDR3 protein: CSASEKQISNSPLHF
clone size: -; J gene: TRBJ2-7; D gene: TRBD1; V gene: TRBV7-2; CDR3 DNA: TGTGCCAGCAGCTTACAGACAGGGTTTCTAGGCGAGCAGTACTTC; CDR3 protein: CASSLQTGFLGEQYF
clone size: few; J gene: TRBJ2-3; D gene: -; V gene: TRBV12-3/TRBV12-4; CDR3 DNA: TGTGCCAGCAGCAGAGGGTCCACATATACGCAGTATTTT; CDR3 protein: CASSRGSTYTQYF
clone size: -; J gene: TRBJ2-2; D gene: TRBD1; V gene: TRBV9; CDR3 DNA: TGTGCCAGCAGCGTGGACAGGGGATCGGTTCGCACCGGGGAGCTGTTTTTT; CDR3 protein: CASSVDRGSVRTGELFF
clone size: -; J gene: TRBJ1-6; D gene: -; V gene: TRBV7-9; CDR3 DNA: TGTGCCAGCAGCTTTGAGGGTTCCAATTCACCCCTCCACTTT; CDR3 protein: CASSFEGSNSPLHF
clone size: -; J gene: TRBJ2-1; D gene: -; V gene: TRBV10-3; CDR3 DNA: TGTGCCATCAGTGAGTCACCAGGGGCGTCCTACAATGAGCAGTTCTTC; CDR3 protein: CAISESPGASYNEQFF
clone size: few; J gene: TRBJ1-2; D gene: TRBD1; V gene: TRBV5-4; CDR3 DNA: TGTGCCAGCAGCCAGGGACAGGAACATGGCTACACCTTC; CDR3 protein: CASSQGQEHGYTF
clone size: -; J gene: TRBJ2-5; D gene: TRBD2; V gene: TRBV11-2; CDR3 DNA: TGTGCCAGCAGCTTAGCTGCTAGCGGGGAAGAGACCCAGTACTTC; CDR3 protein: CASSLAASGEETQYF
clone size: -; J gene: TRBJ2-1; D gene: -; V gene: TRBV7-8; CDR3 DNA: TGTGCCAGCAGCTTCCGTCCGGTCCTAGCAAACAATGAGCAGTTCTTC; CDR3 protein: CASSFRPVLANNEQFF
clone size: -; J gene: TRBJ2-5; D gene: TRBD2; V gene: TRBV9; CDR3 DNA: TGTGCCAGCAGCGTATCAGCGGGGGCATACCAAGAGACCCAGTACTTC; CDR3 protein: CASSVSAGAYQETQYF
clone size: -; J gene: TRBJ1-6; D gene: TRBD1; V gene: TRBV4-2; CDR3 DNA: TGTGCCAGCAGCTCCCGGGACAGGGAGAATTCACCCCTCCACTTT; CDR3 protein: CASSSRDRENSPLHF
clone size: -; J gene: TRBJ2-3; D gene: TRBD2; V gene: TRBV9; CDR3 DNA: TGTGCCAGCAGCGCCCCAATACTAGCGGGATCTCGCTCGGATACGCAGTATTTT; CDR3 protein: CASSAPILAGSRSDTQYF
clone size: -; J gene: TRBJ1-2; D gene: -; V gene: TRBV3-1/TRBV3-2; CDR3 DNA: TGTGCCAGCAGCCAACCAGGACAGAAGTTTGTTGGCTACACCTTC; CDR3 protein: CASSQPGQKFVGYTF
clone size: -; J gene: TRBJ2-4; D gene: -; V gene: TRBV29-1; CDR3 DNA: TGCAGCGTTTCTTCAGGGGGGCTTCTCCCCAAAAACATTCAGTACTTC; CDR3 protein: CSVSSGGLLPKNIQYF
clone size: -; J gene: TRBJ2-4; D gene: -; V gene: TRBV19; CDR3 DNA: TGTGCCAGTAGTATGGATTTCGCGGGGATGCAAAACATTCAGTACTTC; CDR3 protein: CASSMDFAGMQNIQYF
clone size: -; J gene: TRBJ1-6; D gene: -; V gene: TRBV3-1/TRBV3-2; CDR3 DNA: TGTGCCAGCAGCCAAGCCGGGAGTTGGGGATCACCCCTCCACTTT; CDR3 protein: CASSQAGSWGSPLHF
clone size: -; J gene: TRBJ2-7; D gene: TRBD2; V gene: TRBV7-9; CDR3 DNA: TGTGCCAGCAGCTACCGGGAGGATCCCTACGAGCAGTACTTC; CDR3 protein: CASSYREDPYEQYF
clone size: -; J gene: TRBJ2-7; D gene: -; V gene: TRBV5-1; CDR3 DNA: TGCGCCAGCAGCCGGGGGGCTGTCCGTCCCTACGAGCAGTACTTC; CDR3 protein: CASSRGAVRPYEQYF